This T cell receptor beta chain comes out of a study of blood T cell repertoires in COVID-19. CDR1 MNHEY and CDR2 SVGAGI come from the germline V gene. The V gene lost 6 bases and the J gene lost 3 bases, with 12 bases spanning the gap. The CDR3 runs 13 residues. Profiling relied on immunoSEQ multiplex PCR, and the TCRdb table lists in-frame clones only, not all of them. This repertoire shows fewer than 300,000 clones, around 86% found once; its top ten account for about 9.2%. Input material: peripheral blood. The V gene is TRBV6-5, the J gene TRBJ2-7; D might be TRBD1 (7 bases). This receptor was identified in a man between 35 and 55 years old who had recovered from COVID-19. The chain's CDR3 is CASSPRGVYEQYF. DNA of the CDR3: TGTGCCAGCAGCCCCAGGGGGGTCTACGAGCAGTACTTC.